This is a list of T cell receptor beta chains from one sample in a study of cytomegalovirus exposure and HLA in healthy donors. The method was immunoSEQ multiplex PCR; TCRdb's version includes in-frame clones alone and lacks a portion of them. Of about 130,000 clones in the sample, about 78% were seen once. Specimen: PBMCs. The receptors shown here come from a human donor in good health. Both conserved end residues are part of each CDR3. The D gene is left open where the match is weak. Clone size appears in some rows only: once, few, many, or a class for an expanded clone.

j_call,cdr3_length,d_call,v_call,clone_size,cdr3_aa,cdr3_nt
TRBJ1-5,15,TRBD1,TRBV19,.,CASSIEGTGNQPQHF,TGTGCCAGTAGTATTGAGGGGACAGGGAATCAGCCCCAGCATTTT
TRBJ2-3,14,.,TRBV5-1,.,CASSSTGPTDTQYF,TGCGCCAGCAGCTCGACAGGTCCCACAGATACGCAGTATTTT
TRBJ2-7,16,TRBD2,TRBV5-4,few,CASSIGGTSGHHEQYF,TGTGCCAGCAGCATAGGCGGGACTAGCGGACACCACGAGCAGTACTTC
TRBJ1-6,15,TRBD1,TRBV15,.,CATPPTTGDNSPLHF,TGTGCCACCCCACCTACGACAGGGGATAATTCACCCCTCCACTTT
TRBJ1-5,16,.,TRBV19,few,CASSIGQTYSNQPQHF,TGTGCCAGTAGTATAGGACAGACTTATAGCAATCAGCCCCAGCATTTT
TRBJ2-7,14,TRBD2,TRBV7-2,few,CASSVTSGAYEQYF,TGTGCCAGCAGCGTGACTAGCGGCGCCTACGAGCAGTACTTC
TRBJ2-7,15,TRBD2,TRBV7-9,.,CASSLEGGRINEQYF,TGTGCCAGCAGCTTAGAAGGCGGGAGAATTAACGAGCAGTACTTC
TRBJ2-3,13,TRBD2,TRBV6-6,.,CASIAGRTDTQYF,TGTGCCAGTATAGCGGGGCGCACAGATACGCAGTATTTT
TRBJ2-7,18,TRBD2,TRBV5-5,.,CASSLVPSGGASSYEQYF,TGTGCCAGCAGCTTGGTCCCGTCCGGGGGGGCTAGCTCCTACGAGCAGTACTTC
TRBJ2-3,15,TRBD2,TRBV28,.,CASSPTSGRTDTQYF,TGTGCCAGCAGTCCCACTAGCGGGAGGACAGATACGCAGTATTTT
TRBJ1-1,17,TRBD1,TRBV10-3,few,CAISGGRGTGIGTEAFF,TGTGCCATCAGTGGGGGAAGGGGGACAGGGATAGGCACTGAAGCTTTCTTT
TRBJ1-1,18,TRBD1,TRBV6-1,.,CASSVRAPGGSWNTEAFF,TGTGCCAGCAGTGTGAGGGCTCCAGGGGGCAGTTGGAACACTGAAGCTTTCTTT
TRBJ1-1,16,TRBD1,TRBV4-3,.,CASSQSLRGRSTEAFF,TGCGCCAGCAGCCAATCCCTAAGGGGGCGGTCTACTGAAGCTTTCTTT
TRBJ1-5,15,TRBD1,TRBV5-1,few,CASRDTPGQSNPQHF,TGCGCCAGCCGAGATACACCGGGACAGTCGAATCCCCAGCATTTT
TRBJ1-4,13,.,TRBV7-2,.,CASSLRGRTELFF,TGTGCCAGCAGCTTAAGGGGAAGGACGGAACTGTTTTTT
TRBJ1-2,14,.,TRBV7-2,once,CASSLAVPGKGYTF,TGTGCCAGCAGCTTAGCGGTACCAGGGAAAGGCTACACCTTC
TRBJ1-4,14,.,TRBV30,few,CAWSATGTREKLFF,TGTGCCTGGAGTGCCACAGGGACGAGAGAAAAACTGTTTTTT
TRBJ1-5,12,.,TRBV30,.,CAWSPGGQPQHF,TGTGCCTGGAGTCCGGGGGGTCAGCCCCAGCATTTT
TRBJ2-3,18,.,TRBV7-9,.,CASSLRRRSVGKTDTQYF,TGTGCCAGCAGCTTACGACGTCGGAGCGTGGGTAAGACAGATACGCAGTATTTT
TRBJ2-7,13,.,TRBV27,.,CASSGTPGGEQYF,TGTGCCAGCAGCGGGACACCGGGGGGCGAGCAGTACTTC
TRBJ2-1,15,TRBD2,TRBV30,.,CAWGGLAGGYNEQFF,TGTGCCTGGGGGGGACTAGCGGGAGGATACAATGAGCAGTTCTTC
TRBJ2-1,17,TRBD2,TRBV2,.,CASRPRGLAGGYNEQFF,TGTGCCAGCAGACCTAGAGGTCTGGCGGGGGGTTACAATGAGCAGTTCTTC
TRBJ2-7,14,TRBD1,TRBV19,.,CAARPGTGSYEQYF,TGTGCCGCCCGACCCGGGACAGGGTCTTACGAGCAGTACTTC
TRBJ2-2,16,.,TRBV4-3,.,CASSQDGGGHTGELFF,TGCGCCAGCAGCCAAGATGGAGGGGGCCACACCGGGGAGCTGTTTTTT
TRBJ2-7,15,.,TRBV6-5,.,CASSYRGTNPYEQYF,TGTGCCAGCAGTTACCGCGGGACGAACCCTTACGAGCAGTACTTC
TRBJ2-7,15,TRBD2,TRBV2,.,CASSEGLAGAGEQYF,TGTGCCAGCAGTGAAGGGCTAGCGGGAGCTGGTGAGCAGTACTTC
TRBJ1-1,13,TRBD1,TRBV11-2,.,CASRSTGGHEAFF,TGTGCCAGCAGAAGTACAGGGGGGCATGAAGCTTTCTTT
TRBJ1-2,16,TRBD1,TRBV5-1,.,CASSSTGTGVNYGYTF,TGCGCCAGCAGCTCCACCGGGACAGGGGTTAACTATGGCTACACCTTC
TRBJ2-1,15,TRBD2,TRBV28,.,CASSQLAGDYNEQFF,TGTGCCAGCAGCCAACTAGCGGGGGACTACAATGAGCAGTTCTTC
TRBJ1-4,15,TRBD1,TRBV2,few,CASRRTGTYNEKLFF,TGTGCCAGCAGACGGACAGGGACCTATAATGAAAAACTGTTTTTT
TRBJ2-5,17,TRBD2,TRBV4-1,.,CASSQDTSGSFWETQYF,TGCGCCAGCAGCCAGGACACTAGCGGGAGTTTTTGGGAGACCCAGTACTTC
TRBJ2-1,16,TRBD2,TRBV7-9,.,CASSLVVLAGGVEQFF,TGTGCCAGCAGCTTAGTTGTACTAGCGGGAGGAGTTGAGCAGTTCTTC
TRBJ2-1,17,TRBD2,TRBV19,.,CASSNPLSAGANNEQFF,TGTGCCAGTAGTAACCCCCTGTCCGCGGGAGCGAACAATGAGCAGTTCTTC
TRBJ2-2,15,.,TRBV9,few,CASSVAGAGTGELFF,TGTGCCAGCAGCGTAGCGGGAGCGGGCACCGGGGAGCTGTTTTTT
TRBJ1-2,15,TRBD1,TRBV4-1,.,CASSPTGGAFYGYTF,TGCGCCAGCAGCCCGACAGGGGGTGCTTTCTATGGCTACACCTTC
TRBJ2-6,17,TRBD1,TRBV11-3,few,CASSLGRDSSGANVLTF,TGTGCCAGCAGCTTAGGCCGGGACAGCTCTGGGGCCAACGTCCTGACTTTC
TRBJ2-3,14,.,TRBV7-3,.,CASSKLGSTDTQYF,TGTGCCAGCAGCAAACTTGGTAGCACAGATACGCAGTATTTT
TRBJ2-3,11,.,TRBV6-1,.,CATQGTDTQYF,TGTGCCACCCAGGGAACAGATACGCAGTATTTT
TRBJ2-3,20,TRBD2,TRBV5-1,.,CASSLIPIAGGRVHADTQYF,TGCGCCAGCAGCTTGATACCCATAGCGGGGGGGCGGGTGCATGCAGATACGCAGTATTTT
TRBJ2-3,17,.,TRBV5-1,once,CASSLEGAGAGTDTQYF,TGCGCCAGCAGCTTGGAGGGCGCGGGGGCTGGGACAGATACGCAGTATTTT
TRBJ2-1,17,TRBD1,TRBV14,.,CASSQARGQGSYNEQFF,TGTGCCAGCAGCCAAGCCAGGGGACAGGGCTCCTACAATGAGCAGTTCTTC
TRBJ2-5,19,.,TRBV7-6,.,CASSSLPSLGSPRGETQYF,TGTGCCAGCAGCTCCTTACCATCGCTGGGTTCTCCCAGAGGTGAGACCCAGTACTTC
TRBJ1-3,13,TRBD1,TRBV2,.,CASTRGLRNTIYF,TGTGCCAGCACCAGGGGGCTTCGCAACACCATATATTTT
TRBJ2-7,14,TRBD1,TRBV5-1,.,CASSRDRGLYEQYF,TGCGCCAGCAGCCGAGACAGGGGGCTCTACGAGCAGTACTTC
TRBJ2-3,15,.,TRBV2,.,CASSAGSFSTDTQYF,TGTGCCAGCAGTGCTGGTAGCTTTAGCACAGATACGCAGTATTTT
TRBJ2-7,15,TRBD2,TRBV4-1,.,CASSAGTSGSYEQYF,TGCGCCAGCAGCGCCGGGACTAGCGGGTCCTACGAGCAGTACTTC
TRBJ1-2,14,.,TRBV5-1,.,CASSAGRGIYGYTF,TGCGCCAGCAGCGCGGGACGAGGGATCTATGGCTACACCTTC
TRBJ1-1,13,TRBD1,TRBV15,.,CATNRDRGGEAFF,TGTGCCACCAACCGGGACAGGGGGGGGGAAGCTTTCTTT
TRBJ1-2,18,.,TRBV11-2,.,CVSSQGLTRFVPNYGYTF,TGTGTCAGCAGCCAAGGACTGACTCGATTTGTTCCTAACTATGGCTACACCTTC
TRBJ2-5,14,TRBD2,TRBV5-4,once,CASSLRTSGETQYF,TGTGCCAGCAGCTTGCGGACTAGCGGAGAGACCCAGTACTTC
TRBJ2-5,15,.,TRBV29-1,.,CSVTQVPRSGETQYF,TGCAGCGTGACACAGGTCCCCCGATCAGGAGAGACCCAGTACTTC
TRBJ1-1,16,TRBD1,TRBV9,.,CASSPRADRGGTEAFF,TGTGCCAGCAGCCCGAGGGCGGACAGGGGAGGCACTGAAGCTTTCTTT
TRBJ2-7,15,TRBD1,TRBV6-5,.,CASSPPGQGAYEQYF,TGTGCCAGCAGCCCGCCGGGGCAGGGGGCCTACGAGCAGTACTTC
TRBJ2-3,14,TRBD2,TRBV9,.,CASSVVGLGDTQYF,TGTGCCAGCAGCGTAGTGGGACTAGGAGATACGCAGTATTTT
TRBJ2-5,12,TRBD1,TRBV30,.,CAWSQGGETQYF,TGTGCCTGGAGTCAAGGGGGCGAGACCCAGTACTTC
TRBJ2-7,18,TRBD2,TRBV7-6,few,CASSPQPGASGLSYEQYF,TGTGCCAGCAGCCCACAACCCGGAGCTAGCGGCCTCTCCTACGAGCAGTACTTC
TRBJ1-1,15,.,TRBV6-6,.,CASSEPPGGVSEAFF,TGTGCCAGCAGTGAGCCGCCGGGGGGCGTCTCTGAAGCTTTCTTT
TRBJ2-4,15,TRBD1,TRBV6-1,.,CASSRTGESKNIQYF,TGTGCCAGCAGCAGGACAGGGGAGTCCAAAAACATTCAGTACTTC
TRBJ2-7,11,.,TRBV7-2,.,CASSSLYEQYF,TGTGCCAGCAGCTCCTTGTACGAGCAGTACTTC